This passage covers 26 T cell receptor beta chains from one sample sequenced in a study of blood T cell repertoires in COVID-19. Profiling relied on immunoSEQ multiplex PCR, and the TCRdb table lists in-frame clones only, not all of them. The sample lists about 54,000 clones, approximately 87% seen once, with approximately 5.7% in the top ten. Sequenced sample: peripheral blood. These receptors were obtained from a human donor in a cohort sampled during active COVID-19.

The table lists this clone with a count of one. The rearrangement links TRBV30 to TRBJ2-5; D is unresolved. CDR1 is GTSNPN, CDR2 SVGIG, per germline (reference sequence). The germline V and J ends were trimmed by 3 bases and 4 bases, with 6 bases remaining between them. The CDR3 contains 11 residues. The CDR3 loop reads CAWSHPETQYF. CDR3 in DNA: TGTGCCTGGAGCCATCCAGAGACCCAGTACTTC.

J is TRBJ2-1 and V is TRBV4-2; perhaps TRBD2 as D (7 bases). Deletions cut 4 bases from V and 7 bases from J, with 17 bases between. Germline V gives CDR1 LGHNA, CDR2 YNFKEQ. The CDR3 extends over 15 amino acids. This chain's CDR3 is CASSLESGGGNEQFF. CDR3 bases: TGTGCCAGCAGCCTAGAGTCGGGGGGCGGAAATGAGCAGTTCTTC.

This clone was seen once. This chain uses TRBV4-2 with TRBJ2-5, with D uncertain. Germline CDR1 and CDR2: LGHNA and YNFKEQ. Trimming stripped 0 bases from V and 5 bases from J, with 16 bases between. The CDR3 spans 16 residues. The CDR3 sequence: CASSQDRLIFSETQYF. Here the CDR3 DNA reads TGTGCCAGCAGCCAAGATAGGCTAATTTTTAGCGAGACCCAGTACTTC.

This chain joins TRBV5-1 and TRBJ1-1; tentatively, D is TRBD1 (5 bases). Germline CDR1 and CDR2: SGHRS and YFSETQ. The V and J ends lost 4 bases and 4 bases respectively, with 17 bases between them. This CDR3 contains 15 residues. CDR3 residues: CASSLGGGVSTEAFF. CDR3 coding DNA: TGCGCCAGCAGCCTTGGTGGGGGGGTCAGCACTGAAGCTTTCTTT.

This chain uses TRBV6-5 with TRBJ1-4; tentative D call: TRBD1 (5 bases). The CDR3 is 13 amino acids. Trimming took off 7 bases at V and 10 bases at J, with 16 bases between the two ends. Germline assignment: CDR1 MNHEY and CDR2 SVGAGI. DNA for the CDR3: TGTGCCAGCACCGACCTTGGGAGGGGAAAACTGTTTTTT. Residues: CASTDLGRGKLFF.

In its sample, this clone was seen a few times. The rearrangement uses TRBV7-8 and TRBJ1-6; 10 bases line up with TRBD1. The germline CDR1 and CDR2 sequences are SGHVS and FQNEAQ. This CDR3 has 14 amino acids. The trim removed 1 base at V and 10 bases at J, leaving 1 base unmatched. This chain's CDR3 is CASSLGDRGSPLHF. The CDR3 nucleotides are TGTGCCAGCAGCTTAGGGGACAGGGGCTCACCCCTCCACTTT.

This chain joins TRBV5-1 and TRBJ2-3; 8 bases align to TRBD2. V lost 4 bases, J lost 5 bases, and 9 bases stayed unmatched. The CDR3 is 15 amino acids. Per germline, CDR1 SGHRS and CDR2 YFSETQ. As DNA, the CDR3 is TGCGCCAGCAGCCCAGCGGGGGCTGATAGAGATACGCAGTATTTT. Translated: CASSPAGADRDTQYF.

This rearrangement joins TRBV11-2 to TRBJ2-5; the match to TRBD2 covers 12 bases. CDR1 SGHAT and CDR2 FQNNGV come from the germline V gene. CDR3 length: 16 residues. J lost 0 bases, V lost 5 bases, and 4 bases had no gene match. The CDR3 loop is CASSRGLAGYQETQYF. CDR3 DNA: TGTGCCAGCAGCCGAGGACTAGCGGGGTACCAAGAGACCCAGTACTTC.

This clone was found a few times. CDR3 sequence (DNA): TGTGCCAGCAGCTCCGCCGGGACAGTCTATAATTCACCCCTCCACTTT. Protein sequence: CASSSAGTVYNSPLHF. The rearrangement uses TRBV7-2 and TRBJ1-6; 7 bases agree with TRBD1. Germline V lookup: CDR1 SGHTA, CDR2 FQGNSA. Trimming removed 4 bases from V and 3 bases from J; junction bases left unmatched: 6. The CDR3 is 16 amino acids.

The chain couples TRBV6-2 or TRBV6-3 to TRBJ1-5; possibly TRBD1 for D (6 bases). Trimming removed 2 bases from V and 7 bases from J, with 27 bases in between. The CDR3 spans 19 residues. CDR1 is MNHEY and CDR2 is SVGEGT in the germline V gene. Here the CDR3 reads CASSYRGGGVTPSQQPQHF. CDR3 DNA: TGTGCCAGCAGTTACCGGGGAGGGGGAGTCACCCCGTCCCAACAGCCCCAGCATTTT.

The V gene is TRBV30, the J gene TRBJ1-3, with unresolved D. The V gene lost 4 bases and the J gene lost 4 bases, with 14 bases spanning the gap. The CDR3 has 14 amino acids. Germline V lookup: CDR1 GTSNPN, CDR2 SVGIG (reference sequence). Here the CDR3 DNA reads TGTGCCTGGAATGTTCCCGGGTTAGGAAACACCATATATTTT. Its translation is CAWNVPGLGNTIYF.

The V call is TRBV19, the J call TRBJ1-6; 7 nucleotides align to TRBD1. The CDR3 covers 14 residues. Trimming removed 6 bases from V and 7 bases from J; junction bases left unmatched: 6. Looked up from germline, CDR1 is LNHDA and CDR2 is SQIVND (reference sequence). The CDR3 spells CASSPDRENSPLHF. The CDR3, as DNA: TGTGCCAGTAGCCCCGACAGGGAGAATTCACCCCTCCACTTT.

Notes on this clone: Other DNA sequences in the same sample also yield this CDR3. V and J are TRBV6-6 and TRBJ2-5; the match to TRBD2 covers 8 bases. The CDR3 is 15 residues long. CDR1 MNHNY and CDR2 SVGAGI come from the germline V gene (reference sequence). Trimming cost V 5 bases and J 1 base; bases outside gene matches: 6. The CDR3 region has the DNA TGTGCCAGCAGTGCGCTGGCGGGGGGCCAAGAGACCCAGTACTTC. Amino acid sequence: CASSALAGGQETQYF.

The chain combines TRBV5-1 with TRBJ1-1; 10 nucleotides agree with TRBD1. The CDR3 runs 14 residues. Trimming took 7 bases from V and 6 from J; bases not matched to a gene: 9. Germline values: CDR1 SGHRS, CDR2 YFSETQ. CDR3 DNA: TGCGCCAGCGGATCTCCGGGACAGGGGCCTGAAGCTTTCTTT. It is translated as CASGSPGQGPEAFF.

CDR3 DNA: TGTGCCAGCAGCTTCCGCGGGGGTTTAGACAATGAGCAGTTCTTC. It is translated as CASSFRGGLDNEQFF. The chain recombines TRBV7-6 with TRBJ2-1, with 7 bases aligning to TRBD2. This CDR3 is 15 amino acids long. The trim removed 3 bases at V and 5 bases at J, leaving 7 bases unmatched. CDR1 SGHVS and CDR2 FNYEAQ come from the germline V gene.

This CDR3 reads CASSPFGDTEAFF. The CDR3 DNA is TGTGCCAGCAGCCCCTTCGGAGACACTGAAGCTTTCTTT. The chain employs TRBV7-2 and TRBJ1-1; D uncertain. Looked up from germline, CDR1 is SGHTA and CDR2 is FQGNSA. The CDR3 extends over 13 amino acids. Trimming removed 5 bases from V and 3 bases from J, with 10 bases in between. The variable domain in full, with the rest retrieved from reference TRBV7-2 and TRBJ1-1, is GAGVSQSPSNKVTEKGKDVELRCDPISGHTALYWYRQSLGQGLEFLIYFQGNSAPDKSGLPSDRFSAERTGGSVSTLTIQRTQQEDSAVYLCASSPFGDTEAFFGQGTRLTVV.

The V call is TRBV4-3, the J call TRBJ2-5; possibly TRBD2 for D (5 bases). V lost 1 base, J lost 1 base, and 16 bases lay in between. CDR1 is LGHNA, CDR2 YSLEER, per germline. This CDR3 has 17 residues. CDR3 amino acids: CASSQAYSWTGQETQYF. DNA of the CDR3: TGCGCCAGCAGCCAAGCCTACTCCTGGACTGGCCAAGAGACCCAGTACTTC.

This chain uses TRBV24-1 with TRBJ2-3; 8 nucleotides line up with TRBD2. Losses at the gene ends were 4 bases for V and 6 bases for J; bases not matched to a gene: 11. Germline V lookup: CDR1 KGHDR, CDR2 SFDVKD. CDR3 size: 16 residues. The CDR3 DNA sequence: TGTGCCACCAGTGACCCCGGACTAGCCGGGGTTGATACGCAGTATTTT. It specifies CATSDPGLAGVDTQYF.

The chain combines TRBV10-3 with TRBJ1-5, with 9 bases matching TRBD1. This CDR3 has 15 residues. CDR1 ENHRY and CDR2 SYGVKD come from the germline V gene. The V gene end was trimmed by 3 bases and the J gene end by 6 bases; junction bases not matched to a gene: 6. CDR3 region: CAISDPDRGSQPQHF. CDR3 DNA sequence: TGTGCCATCAGTGACCCAGACAGGGGGAGTCAGCCCCAGCATTTT.

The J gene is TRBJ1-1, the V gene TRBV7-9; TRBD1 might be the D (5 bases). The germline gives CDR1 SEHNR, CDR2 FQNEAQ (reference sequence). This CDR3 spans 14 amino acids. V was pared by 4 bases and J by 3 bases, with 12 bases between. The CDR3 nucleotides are TGTGCCAGCAGCTCGTGGGGGGAGTACACTGAAGCTTTCTTT. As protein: CASSSWGEYTEAFF.

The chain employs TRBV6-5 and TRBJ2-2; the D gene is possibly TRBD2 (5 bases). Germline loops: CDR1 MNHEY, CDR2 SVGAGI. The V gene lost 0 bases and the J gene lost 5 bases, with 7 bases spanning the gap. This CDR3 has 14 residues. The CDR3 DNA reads TGTGCCAGCAGTTACTCGGGAGTGACCGGGGAGCTGTTTTTT. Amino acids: CASSYSGVTGELFF.

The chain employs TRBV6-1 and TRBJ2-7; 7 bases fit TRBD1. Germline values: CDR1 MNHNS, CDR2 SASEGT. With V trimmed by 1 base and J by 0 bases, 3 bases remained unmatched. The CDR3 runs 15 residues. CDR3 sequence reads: CASSEGAGGSYEQYF. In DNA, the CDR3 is TGTGCCAGCAGTGAAGGAGCAGGGGGCTCCTACGAGCAGTACTTC.

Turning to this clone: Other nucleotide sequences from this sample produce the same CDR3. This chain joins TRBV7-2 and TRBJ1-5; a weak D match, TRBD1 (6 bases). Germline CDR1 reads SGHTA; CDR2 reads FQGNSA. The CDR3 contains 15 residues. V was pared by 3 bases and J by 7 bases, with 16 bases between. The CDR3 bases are TGTGCCAGCAGCTTTAAGGGGGGGGAGGGGCAGCCCCAGCATTTT. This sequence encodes CASSFKGGEGQPQHF.

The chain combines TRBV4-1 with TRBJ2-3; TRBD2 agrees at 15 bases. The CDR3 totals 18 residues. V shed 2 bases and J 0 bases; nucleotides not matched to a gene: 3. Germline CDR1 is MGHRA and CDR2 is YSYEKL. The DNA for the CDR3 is TGCGCCAGCAGCCAAAGGGGACTAGCGGGGGGAAGCACAGATACGCAGTATTTT. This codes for CASSQRGLAGGSTDTQYF.

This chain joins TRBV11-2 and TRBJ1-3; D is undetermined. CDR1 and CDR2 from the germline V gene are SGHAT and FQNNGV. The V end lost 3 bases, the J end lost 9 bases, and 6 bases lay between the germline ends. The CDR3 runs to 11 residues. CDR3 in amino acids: CASSFGGTIYF. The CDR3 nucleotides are TGTGCCAGCAGCTTCGGCGGCACCATATATTTT. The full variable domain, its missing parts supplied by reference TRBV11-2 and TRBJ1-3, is EAGVAQSPRYKIIEKRQSVAFWCNPISGHATLYWYQQILGQGPKLLIQFQNNGVVDDSQLPKDRFSAERLKGVDSTLKIQPAKLEDSAVYLCASSFGGTIYFGEGSWLTVV.

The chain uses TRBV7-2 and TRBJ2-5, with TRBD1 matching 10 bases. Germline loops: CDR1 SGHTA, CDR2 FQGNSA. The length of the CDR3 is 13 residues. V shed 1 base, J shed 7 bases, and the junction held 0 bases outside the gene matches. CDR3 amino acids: CASSLGTGGTQYF. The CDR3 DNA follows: TGTGCCAGCAGCTTAGGGACAGGGGGGACCCAGTACTTC.